This record concerns one TCR beta chain sequence. The sample originates from a study of cytomegalovirus exposure and HLA in healthy donors. For the study at large: T cells numbering 150 million to 200 million yielded fewer than 140 million unique TCR beta sequences in an earlier analysis.

With 60 Vbeta and 13 Jbeta primers, the PCR was carried out. TCRdb's copy holds only in-frame clones and misses some; the assay was immunoSEQ multiplex PCR. The data hold under 200,000 clones, with 71% observed a single time. The CDR3 runs 14 residues. Trimming removed 6 bases at V and 3 bases at J, with 12 bases between. Germline loops: CDR1 LNHDA, CDR2 SQIVND (reference sequence). The receptor's source is a woman under 40 in good health and CMV-seronegative. The specimen was PBMCs. The chain links TRBV19 to TRBJ2-1, with D possibly matching TRBD2 (5 bases). The CDR3 is CASSWRANYNEQFF. The CDR3 DNA reads TGTGCCAGTAGCTGGCGGGCCAACTACAATGAGCAGTTCTTC.